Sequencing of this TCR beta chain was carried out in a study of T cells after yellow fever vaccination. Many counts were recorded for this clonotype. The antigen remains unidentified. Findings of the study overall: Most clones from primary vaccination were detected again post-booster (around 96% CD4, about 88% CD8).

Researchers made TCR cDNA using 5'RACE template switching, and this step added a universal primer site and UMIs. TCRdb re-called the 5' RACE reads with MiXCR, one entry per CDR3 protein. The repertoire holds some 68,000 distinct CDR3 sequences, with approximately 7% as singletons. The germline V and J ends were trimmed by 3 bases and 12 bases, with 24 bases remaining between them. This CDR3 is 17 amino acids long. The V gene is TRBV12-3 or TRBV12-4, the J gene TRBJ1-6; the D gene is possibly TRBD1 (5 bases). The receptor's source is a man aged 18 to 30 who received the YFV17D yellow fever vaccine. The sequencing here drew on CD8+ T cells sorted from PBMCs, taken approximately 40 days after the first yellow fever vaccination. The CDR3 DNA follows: TGTGCCAGCAGTTTTATTCCTGGCCGACAGTCTTTTAGACCCCTCCACTTT. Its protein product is CASSFIPGRQSFRPLHF.